This T cell receptor (beta chain) was observed in a study of T cells after yellow fever vaccination. Study in general: Some fractions had low cell numbers, and these were prepared with SMART-Seq v4 Ultra Low Input.

In TCRdb, the 5' RACE reads were re-called with MiXCR into one record per CDR3 protein. The sample holds 510,000 or so distinct CDR3 sequences, around 21% seen once. There are 13 residues in the CDR3. Trimming stripped 5 bases from V and 2 bases from J, with 10 bases between. This clonotype appeared a few times. The source material was PBMCs, sampled 15 days after the yellow fever booster vaccination. The chain uses TRBV12-3 or TRBV12-4 and TRBJ2-7; unclear D gene. This TCR came from a man aged 30-40 years who received the YFV17D yellow fever vaccine. DNA of the CDR3: TGTGCCAGCAGTAAGACGGTTACCTACGAGCAGTACTTC. Translated: CASSKTVTYEQYF.